The 29 T cell receptor beta chains given below trace back to one sample, sequenced in a study of cytomegalovirus exposure and HLA in healthy donors. It was with 60 Vbeta and 13 Jbeta primers that the PCR ran. Repertoires were generated with immunoSEQ multiplex PCR, while TCRdb's copy carries only in-frame clones and drops some. The data contain about 160,000 clones, roughly 82% of them singletons. Sequenced: PBMCs. The source of these receptors is a man aged 50 to 59 in good health and CMV-seropositive.

The chain employs TRBV11-2 and TRBJ2-1; 8 bases are shared with TRBD2. Losses at the gene ends were 0 bases for V and 4 bases for J; bases not matched to a gene: 5. This CDR3 is built from 16 residues. The germline gives CDR1 SGHAT, CDR2 FQNNGV. This chain's CDR3 is CASSLDPGGLYNEQFF. CDR3 coding DNA: TGTGCCAGCAGCTTAGATCCGGGGGGGCTATACAATGAGCAGTTCTTC.

The chain has TRBV7-9 and TRBJ2-5; 8 nucleotides agree with TRBD1. The ends lost 5 bases at V and 2 bases at J; junction bases unmatched: 7. This CDR3 is 15 amino acids long. Germline CDR1 is SEHNR and CDR2 is FQNEAQ (reference sequence). This CDR3 reads CASSQAGTGQETQYF. CDR3 nucleotides: TGTGCCAGCAGCCAGGCCGGGACAGGTCAAGAGACCCAGTACTTC.

The chain recombines TRBV5-1 with TRBJ1-4, with 12 positions matching TRBD1. V was clipped by 4 bases and J by 7 bases; unmatched bases: 5. The CDR3 loop spans 15 amino acids. In germline, CDR1 is SGHRS, CDR2 YFSETQ. The CDR3 bases are TGCGCCAGCAGCGTGGGACAGGGGGCAATTGAAAAACTGTTTTTT. Its protein is CASSVGQGAIEKLFF.

This rearrangement joins TRBV7-8 to TRBJ2-1, with TRBD1 matching over 9 bases. Germline CDR1 is SGHVS and CDR2 is FQNEAQ. CDR3 length: 14 amino acids. V gave up 5 bases and J gave up 10 bases; unmatched junction bases: 9. CDR3 sequence (DNA): TGTGCCAGCAGCGCCGGGACAGGGTCAGCCGAGCAGTTCTTC. Translation: CASSAGTGSAEQFF. The variable domain in full, with the rest retrieved from reference TRBV7-8 and TRBJ2-1, is GAGVSQSPRYKVAKRGQDVALRCDPISGHVSLFWYQQALGQGPEFLTYFQNEAQLDKSGLPSDRFFAERPEGSVSTLKIQRTQQEDSAVYLCASSAGTGSAEQFFGPGTRLTVL.

The chain uses TRBV6-6 and TRBJ1-2; weak D call: TRBD1 (5 bases). CDR1 and CDR2 (germline): MNHNY, SVGAGI (reference sequence). The germline V and J ends were trimmed by 10 bases and 6 bases, with 15 bases remaining between them. The CDR3 covers 12 residues. CDR3 sequence: CATDEGLDGYTF. The CDR3 DNA is TGTGCCACCGACGAGGGACTTGATGGCTACACCTTC.

This clone turned up a few times. V and J are TRBV11-3 and TRBJ1-1; perhaps TRBD1 as D (5 bases). The CDR3 is 15 amino acids. Germline CDR1 is SGHNT and CDR2 is YENEEA. With 6 bases removed from V and 8 bases from J, the gap between germline ends came to 22 bases. The CDR3 protein is CASRKSGGGSGEAFF. The CDR3 region has the DNA TGTGCCAGCAGAAAAAGTGGGGGAGGGTCGGGAGAAGCTTTCTTT.

The chain joins TRBV6-1 to TRBJ1-5; the D is unclear. The germline V gene encodes CDR1 MNHNS and CDR2 SASEGT. This CDR3 has 15 residues. Trimming took 0 bases from V and 6 from J, leaving 12 bases between them. The CDR3: CASSEALSDVQPQHF. In DNA, the CDR3 is TGTGCCAGCAGTGAAGCCCTAAGCGATGTTCAGCCCCAGCATTTT.

This rearrangement joins TRBV4-1 to TRBJ1-6; D remains unclear. CDR1 is MGHRA and CDR2 is YSYEKL in the germline V gene. The CDR3 contains 15 residues. Trimming took off 0 bases at V and 0 bases at J, with 3 bases between the two ends. CDR3: CASSQDGSYNSPLHF. The CDR3 nucleotides read TGCGCCAGCAGCCAAGACGGCTCCTATAATTCACCCCTCCACTTT.

This clone occurred once. V is TRBV5-4 and J is TRBJ1-6; 8 bases agree with TRBD1. From germline, CDR1 is SGHNT and CDR2 YYREEE (reference sequence). The CDR3 runs 14 residues. Trimming took 4 bases from V and 9 from J; bases not matched to a gene: 6. The CDR3 loop reads CASSADRETSPLHF. CDR3 coding DNA: TGTGCCAGCAGCGCGGACAGGGAAACTTCACCCCTCCACTTT.

The chain has TRBV2 and TRBJ2-2; TRBD2 matches 10 bases. V was pared by 7 bases and J by 5 bases, with 7 bases of the junction left unmatched. Germline-derived CDR1 and CDR2 are SNHLY and FYNNEI. The CDR3 sequence is 15 residues long. The CDR3 DNA follows: TGTGCCAGCACCCTAGCGGGAGCGGTGACCGGGGAGCTGTTTTTT. Amino acid sequence: CASTLAGAVTGELFF.

The gene calls are TRBV27 and TRBJ2-1; no firm D call. Trimming removed 5 bases at V and 0 bases at J, with 11 bases between. Per the germline V gene, CDR1 is MNHEY and CDR2 is SMNVEV (reference sequence). The CDR3 contains 15 residues. The CDR3 DNA reads TGTGCCAGCAGTAGCGTACCCCGCTCCTACAATGAGCAGTTCTTC. Translating gives CASSSVPRSYNEQFF.

CDR3 protein: CASSPPAGGTYNEQFF. CDR3 in DNA: TGTGCCAGCTCACCACCAGCAGGGGGGACCTACAATGAGCAGTTCTTC. This chain uses TRBV18 with TRBJ2-1, with D perhaps TRBD1 (7 bases). Between the trimmed V and J ends, which lost 0 bases and 2 bases, there was a span of 11 bases. The V gene's germline CDR1 is KGHSH and CDR2 LQKENI. The CDR3 sequence is 16 residues long.

The chain uses TRBV7-9 and TRBJ1-1; weak D call: TRBD1 (5 bases). Looked up from germline, CDR1 is SEHNR and CDR2 is FQNEAQ (reference sequence). CDR3 length equals 16 residues. V gave up 7 bases and J gave up 4 bases, with 22 bases separating them. The CDR3 nucleotides read TGTGCCAGCACCCCTGATCGCGGGGGATCGGGCACTGAAGCTTTCTTT. This translates into CASTPDRGGSGTEAFF.

The chain uses TRBV7-9 and TRBJ2-2; D is ambiguous. CDR1 and CDR2 from the germline V gene are SEHNR and FQNEAQ (reference sequence). The ends were cut back, 1 base at V and 4 bases at J, with 4 bases in the middle. This CDR3 spans 13 amino acids. As DNA, the CDR3 is TGTGCCAGCAGCTTAGTGAGCACCGGGGAGCTGTTTTTT. Translation gives CASSLVSTGELFF.

This chain joins TRBV14 and TRBJ2-7; D remains unclear. This CDR3 is built from 13 residues. V lost 3 bases and J 6 bases, leaving 12 bases between the germline ends. CDR1 SGHDN and CDR2 FVKESK come from the germline V gene. As DNA, the CDR3 is TGTGCCAGCAGCCACGGTTTGGTGGGCGAGCAGTACGTC. This gives the protein CASSHGLVGEQYV.

The V and J genes are TRBV5-1 and TRBJ2-5, with D possibly TRBD1 on 5 matching bases. The CDR3 is made up of 15 amino acids. The germline V gene encodes CDR1 SGHRS and CDR2 YFSETQ. The V end was cut by 3 bases, the J end by 2 bases, with 14 bases between. CDR3 coding DNA: TGCGCCAGCAGCTATGGGGCGGCGGATCAAGAGACCCAGTACTTC. Translated: CASSYGAADQETQYF.

The genes are TRBV2 and TRBJ2-1, with TRBD2 matching over 12 bases. With V trimmed by 8 bases and J by 4 bases, 9 bases remained unmatched. CDR1 is SNHLY and CDR2 is FYNNEI in the germline V gene. The CDR3 runs to 16 residues. The CDR3 here is CASSRPTSGGYNEQFF. CDR3 bases: TGTGCCAGCTCACGTCCGACTAGCGGGGGTTACAATGAGCAGTTCTTC.

CDR3 amino acids: CASSTDSSGGGKTQYF. CDR3 in DNA: TGCGCCAGCAGTACTGACTCTAGCGGGGGGGGAAAGACCCAGTACTTC. The chain couples TRBV5-1 to TRBJ2-5, with TRBD2 matching over 12 bases. Looked up from germline, CDR1 is SGHRS and CDR2 is YFSETQ. V lost 5 bases and J lost 6; bases outside the gene matches: 11. The CDR3 length is 16 residues. Combining the CDR3 with reference TRBV5-1 and TRBJ2-5 gives the whole variable domain KAGVTQTPRYLIKTRGQQVTLSCSPISGHRSVSWYQQTPGQGLQFLFEYFSETQRNKGNFPGRFSGRQFSNSRSEMNVSTLELGDSALYLCASSTDSSGGGKTQYFGPGTRLLVL.

The rearrangement joins TRBV19 to TRBJ1-1; possibly TRBD1 for D (5 bases). The CDR3 runs to 15 residues. V lost 7 bases to trimming and J lost 1 base, with 16 bases between them. CDR1 and CDR2 (germline): LNHDA, SQIVND (reference sequence). The CDR3 region has the DNA TGTGCCAGTACGTGGGCAGGGACTCAGAACACTGAAGCTTTCTTT. This gives the protein CASTWAGTQNTEAFF. The variable domain in full, completed from reference TRBV19 and TRBJ1-1, reads DGGITQSPKYLFRKEGQNVTLSCEQNLNHDAMYWYRQDPGQGLRLIYYSQIVNDFQKGDIAEGYSVSREKKESFPLTVTSAQKNPTAFYLCASTWAGTQNTEAFFGQGTRLTVV.

This chain connects TRBV5-4 to TRBJ1-4; D is uncertain. In germline, CDR1 is SGHNT, CDR2 YYREEE (reference sequence). V shed 2 bases and J shed 0 bases, with 5 bases lying between them. This CDR3 spans 14 amino acids. The CDR3 spells CASSFGTTNEKLFF. The CDR3, as DNA: TGTGCCAGCAGCTTCGGGACAACTAATGAAAAACTGTTTTTT.

This clone was seen once. V gene TRBV19 combines with J gene TRBJ2-4; 7 positions agree with TRBD1. The length of the CDR3 is 19 residues. Germline-derived CDR1 and CDR2 are LNHDA and SQIVND (reference sequence). V was pared by 0 bases and J by 0 bases, with 11 bases of the junction left unmatched. CDR3: CASSIDWTGINLAKNIQYF. DNA of the CDR3: TGTGCCAGTAGTATAGATTGGACAGGAATTAACCTAGCCAAAAACATTCAGTACTTC.

This chain links TRBV7-9 with TRBJ2-3, with D possibly being TRBD2 (5 bases). The CDR3 length is 15 residues. Germline CDR1 SEHNR, CDR2 FQNEAQ (reference sequence). V was clipped by 2 bases and J by 5 bases, with 14 bases between them. CDR3 sequence (DNA): TGTGCCAGCAGCTTATTGGACTCCAGTCGAGATACGCAGTATTTT. It is translated as CASSLLDSSRDTQYF.

This chain joins TRBV4-2 and TRBJ1-4; D is possibly TRBD1 (6 bases). Germline V gene sequence: CDR1 LGHNA, CDR2 YNFKEQ. The CDR3 has 13 residues. V dropped 2 bases and J dropped 8 bases, with 9 bases sitting between them. This CDR3 is CASSQSDREKLFF. For the CDR3, the DNA is TGTGCCAGCAGCCAATCTGACAGGGAAAAACTGTTTTTT.

The chain uses TRBV7-9 and TRBJ1-4; 9 bases map to TRBD1. Germline V gene lookup returns CDR1 SEHNR and CDR2 FQNEAQ (reference sequence). The trim removed 5 bases at V and 6 bases at J, leaving 4 bases unmatched. This CDR3 spans 14 amino acids. The CDR3 spells CASSPTGGHEKLFF. DNA of the CDR3: TGTGCCAGCAGCCCAACAGGGGGCCATGAAAAACTGTTTTTT.

The rearrangement links TRBV19 to TRBJ2-5; 8 bases line up with TRBD1. CDR1 is LNHDA, CDR2 SQIVND, per germline (reference sequence). CDR3 length: 13 residues. Trimming cost V 5 bases and J 2 bases; bases outside gene matches: 1. In nucleotides, the CDR3 is TGTGCCAGTAGTCAGGGGGCTCAAGAGACCCAGTACTTC. Translating gives CASSQGAQETQYF.

This clone appeared once. The chain uses TRBV7-9 and TRBJ1-5, with 10 bases matching TRBD1. Germline V gene sequence: CDR1 SEHNR, CDR2 FQNEAQ (reference sequence). The junction had 2 bases not matched to a gene; V was cut back by 6 bases and J by 3 bases. The CDR3 extends over 14 amino acids. CDR3 amino acids: CASSGQGDNQPQHF. The DNA of the CDR3 is TGTGCCAGCAGTGGACAGGGGGACAATCAGCCCCAGCATTTT. Full variable domain (missing parts from reference TRBV7-9 and TRBJ1-5): DTGVSQNPRHKITKRGQNVTFRCDPISEHNRLYWYRQTLGQGPEFLTYFQNEAQLEKSRLLSDRFSAERPKGSFSTLEIQRTEQGDSAMYLCASSGQGDNQPQHFGDGTRLSIL.

The chain is built from TRBV7-2 and TRBJ1-1; no clear D. Trimming took 2 bases from V and 0 from J, leaving 10 bases between them. This CDR3 is built from 15 residues. The V gene's germline CDR1 is SGHTA and CDR2 FQGNSA. CDR3 in DNA: TGTGCCAGCAGCTTACGGAGGGTAATGAACACTGAAGCTTTCTTT. Protein: CASSLRRVMNTEAFF.

V usage is TRBV29-1 and J usage is TRBJ1-1, with D perhaps matching TRBD1 (6 bases). With 4 bases removed from V and 6 bases from J, the gap between germline ends came to 15 bases. Germline CDR1 is SQVTM and CDR2 is ANQGSEA. CDR3 length: 13 residues. CDR3 DNA sequence: TGCAGCGTTGTTCGGGACAATCGGGCTGAAGCTTTCTTT. This gives the protein CSVVRDNRAEAFF. Variable domain in full (rest from reference TRBV29-1 and TRBJ1-1): SAVISQKPSRDICQRGTSLTIQCQVDSQVTMMFWYRQQPGQSLTLIATANQGSEATYESGFVIDKFPISRPNLTFSTLTVSNMSPEDSSIYLCSVVRDNRAEAFFGQGTRLTVV.

This chain uses TRBV27 with TRBJ2-5; no clear D gene. The CDR3 has 15 residues. The V and J ends lost 1 base and 5 bases respectively, with 14 bases between them. Germline assignment: CDR1 MNHEY and CDR2 SMNVEV (reference sequence). In DNA, the CDR3 is TGTGCCAGCAGTTTATGGGCAGGATCAGAGGAGACCCAGTACTTC. This sequence encodes CASSLWAGSEETQYF.